The rows below give T cell receptor beta chains drawn from one sample of a study of blood T cell repertoires in COVID-19. Generated by immunoSEQ multiplex PCR, the TCRdb table keeps only in-frame clones and is missing some. The sample has roughly 79,000 clones, roughly 78% seen once. The sample consisted of peripheral blood. These receptors all come from a human donor in a cohort sampled during active COVID-19. Both conserved end residues are part of each CDR3. A D gene is named only where the DNA matches it firmly. Size is stated for part of the rows, as once, few or many counts, or as a class when the clone is expanded.

clone size,J gene,D gene,V gene,CDR3 protein,CDR3 DNA
NA,TRBJ2-7,NA,TRBV6-2/TRBV6-3,CASSYWTDSYEQYF,TGTGCCAGCAGTTACTGGACAGATTCCTACGAGCAGTACTTC
NA,TRBJ1-2,NA,TRBV19,CASSATGTNYGYTF,TGTGCCAGTAGTGCCACAGGGACTAACTATGGCTACACCTTC
once,TRBJ2-7,NA,TRBV29-1,CSVGLRGFAYEQYF,TGCAGCGTCGGCCTGCGGGGATTTGCCTACGAGCAGTACTTC
NA,TRBJ2-5,TRBD2,TRBV5-1,CASSFAGLTQETQYF,TGCGCCAGCAGCTTCGCGGGACTAACTCAAGAGACCCAGTACTTC
few,TRBJ2-2,NA,TRBV7-6,CASSPVGGVTGELFF,TGTGCCAGCAGCCCGGTTGGAGGGGTAACCGGGGAGCTGTTTTTT
NA,TRBJ2-5,NA,TRBV3-1/TRBV3-2,CASSQATGVKETQYF,TGTGCCAGCAGCCAAGCTACGGGGGTCAAAGAGACCCAGTACTTC
NA,TRBJ2-3,TRBD2,TRBV10-3,CAISRTSSGVSTDTQYF,TGTGCCATCTCGCGGACTTCTAGCGGGGTGAGCACAGATACGCAGTATTTT
once,TRBJ2-5,TRBD2,TRBV6-5,CASPPPGGEETQYF,TGTGCCAGCCCCCCACCGGGAGGGGAAGAGACCCAGTACTTC
NA,TRBJ2-7,TRBD1,TRBV7-2,CASSGRTGTYEQYF,TGTGCCAGCAGCGGAAGGACAGGAACCTACGAGCAGTACTTC
NA,TRBJ2-2,TRBD2,TRBV6-5,CASSYFAGVTGELFF,TGTGCCAGCAGTTACTTCGCGGGGGTCACCGGGGAGCTGTTTTTT
NA,TRBJ2-7,TRBD2,TRBV11-3,CASSLGLAGVSEQYF,TGTGCCAGCAGCCTGGGACTAGCGGGGGTAAGCGAGCAGTACTTC
few,TRBJ2-7,NA,TRBV10-1,CASSDGGAGYEQYF,TGCGCCAGCAGTGATGGCGGGGCAGGCTACGAGCAGTACTTC
NA,TRBJ2-2,NA,TRBV18,CASSPAGEDTGELFF,TGTGCCAGCTCACCGGCAGGGGAAGACACCGGGGAGCTGTTTTTT
NA,TRBJ1-2,NA,TRBV7-3,CASSTGSGYGYTF,TGTGCCAGCAGCACAGGGAGTGGCTATGGCTACACCTTC